The 30 T cell receptor beta chains presented below share a single source sample, sequenced in a study of CD8 T cells in ankylosing spondylitis (dated by TCRdb to the late 2010s). Libraries were built with 5' RACE. The sequencer listed for this sample is Illumina HiSeq 2500. The public sequencing data were trimmed at Q25 with fastp and processed into clonotypes with MiXCR by TCRdb, which kept only in-frame beta chains. For every CDR3 protein sequence, its rows merge into one entry that carries the most common genes and DNA. The sample records about 280,000 distinct CDR3 sequences, approximately 20% of which are singletons. Roughly 8% of the sample is taken by the ten largest. The specimen sequenced was blood, either unsorted or a sorted T cell fraction (not recorded which). These receptor sequences come from a male donor with ankylosing spondylitis or in good health (not recorded which).

The chain uses TRBV3-1 and TRBJ2-1; D remains ambiguous. Germline V gives CDR1 LGHDT, CDR2 YNNKEL (reference sequence). The CDR3 totals 16 residues. V was clipped by 0 bases and J by 0 bases, with 9 bases between them. The CDR3 loop reads CASSQERLSSYNEQFF. The CDR3 bases are TGTGCCAGCAGCCAAGAAAGGCTTAGCTCCTACAATGAGCAGTTCTTC.

V is TRBV20-1 and J is TRBJ2-2; TRBD1 agrees at 8 bases. With V trimmed by 3 bases and J by 0 bases, 0 bases remained unmatched. This CDR3 is built from 14 residues. CDR1 DFQATT and CDR2 SNEGSKA come from the germline V gene (reference sequence). The CDR3 region is CSARGQANTGELFF. The CDR3 DNA sequence: TGCAGTGCTAGGGGACAGGCGAACACCGGGGAGCTGTTTTTT.

This clonotype appeared a few times. This chain links TRBV6-1 with TRBJ1-1, with no clear D. CDR3 length: 13 residues. V shed 6 bases and J shed 1 base, with 9 bases lying between them. Germline loops: CDR1 MNHNS, CDR2 SASEGT. CDR3 loop: CASRMTPNTEAFF. In DNA, the CDR3 is TGTGCCAGCAGGATGACACCGAACACTGAAGCTTTCTTT.

V is TRBV2 and J is TRBJ2-3, with D perhaps TRBD1 (6 bases). V gave up 8 bases and J gave up 3 bases, with 12 bases separating them. CDR1 is SNHLY, CDR2 FYNNEI, per germline. This CDR3 has 13 residues. CDR3 amino acids: CASRRDTTDTQYF. DNA of the CDR3: TGTGCCAGCCGCCGGGACACTACAGATACGCAGTATTTT. Based on the CDR3 plus reference TRBV2 and TRBJ2-3, the full variable domain is EPEVTQTPSHQVTQMGQEVILRCVPISNHLYFYWYRQILGQKVEFLVSFYNNEISEKSEIFDDQFSVERPDGSNFTLKIRSTKLEDSAMYFCASRRDTTDTQYFGPGTRLTVL.

V gene TRBV5-1 combines with J gene TRBJ1-4, with 9 nucleotides matching TRBD1. CDR1 SGHRS and CDR2 YFSETQ come from the germline V gene. Germline trimming cut 0 bases from V and 7 bases from J; bases unmatched to any gene: 4. The CDR3 spans 15 residues. Here the CDR3 reads CASSLDRGRPEKLFF. CDR3 sequence (DNA): TGCGCCAGCAGCTTGGACAGGGGGCGGCCTGAAAAACTGTTTTTT.

The chain joins TRBV12-5 to TRBJ2-1; 14 nucleotides agree with TRBD2. The ends lost 7 bases at V and 1 base at J; junction bases unmatched: 9. The CDR3 sequence is 18 residues long. Germline V gives CDR1 LGHNT, CDR2 FRNRAP. The CDR3 sequence is CASAGTSGSSGSYNEQFF. DNA for the CDR3: TGTGCTAGTGCCGGGACTAGCGGGAGTAGTGGTTCCTACAATGAGCAGTTCTTC.

The genes are TRBV20-1 and TRBJ2-7; 7 bases fit TRBD2. Germline V gene data show CDR1 as DFQATT and CDR2 as SNEGSKA (reference sequence). V lost 1 base and J lost 4; bases outside the gene matches: 16. The CDR3 is 17 amino acids. The CDR3 region is CSARGPPSGGVQYEQYV. The CDR3 DNA reads as TGCAGTGCTAGAGGTCCCCCGTCGGGGGGAGTTCAGTACGAGCAGTACGTC.

This clonotype was counted at least ten times. The gene calls are TRBV12-3 or TRBV12-4 and TRBJ2-7; 8 bases map to TRBD1. CDR3 length: 13 amino acids. Trimming cost V 6 bases and J 3 bases; bases outside gene matches: 4. The CDR3 DNA follows: TGTGCCAGCAGCCGCGGACAGGGCTACGAGCAGTACGTC. Translated: CASSRGQGYEQYV.

This clonotype came up a few times. The chain uses TRBV9 and TRBJ2-2; TRBD1 matches at 7 bases. J gave up 5 bases and V 3 bases, and 7 bases lay outside the gene matches. The germline V gene encodes CDR1 SGDLS and CDR2 YYNGEE. The CDR3 runs 15 residues. The CDR3: CASSARQGRTGELFF. The CDR3 DNA reads TGTGCCAGCAGCGCGCGACAGGGAAGAACCGGGGAGCTGTTTTTT.

Points on this clonotype: A junction end diverges from the germline sequence, so it may reflect a read error. This chain links TRBV15 with TRBJ2-1; 8 bases match TRBD1. The CDR3 length is 13 residues. Germline loops: CDR1 LNHNV, CDR2 YYDKDF (reference sequence). The CDR3 DNA follows: TGTGCCACCAGCAGAGATGGAGCAGGGGGCCCGGTCTTC. This translates into CATSRDGAGGPVF.

This clonotype was detected only a few times. This rearrangement joins TRBV21-1 to TRBJ2-7; the D call TRBD2 from the table was never checked on the DNA. TRBV21-1 is flagged as a pseudogene. CDR3 size: 13 residues. The CDR3 loop reads CASSKLEGYEQYV. The CDR3 bases are TGTGCCAGCAGCAAATTGGAGGGCTACGAGCAGTACGTC.

This clonotype appeared a few times. This chain links TRBV5-1 with TRBJ1-6; D is ambiguous. The CDR3 consists of 15 residues. V dropped 0 bases and J dropped 7 bases, with 11 bases sitting between them. The germline gives CDR1 SGHRS, CDR2 YFSETQ. The CDR3 reads CASSLDPGQNSPLHF. CDR3 coding DNA: TGCGCCAGCAGCTTGGACCCTGGGCAGAATTCACCCCTCCACTTT. The full variable domain, in which reference TRBV5-1 and TRBJ1-6 provide the parts outside the CDR3, is KAGVTQTPRYLIKTRGQQVTLSCSPISGHRSVSWYQQTPGQGLQFLFEYFSETQRNKGNFPGRFSGRQFSNSRSEMNVSTLELGDSALYLCASSLDPGQNSPLHFGNGTRLTVT.

There are a few counts of this clonotype. This chain joins TRBV29-1 and TRBJ2-1; 9 bases fit TRBD1. Per germline, CDR1 SQVTM and CDR2 ANQGSEA. The CDR3 runs to 11 residues. Losses at the gene ends were 7 bases for V and 12 bases for J; bases not matched to a gene: 7. The CDR3 here is CSAHSTGGQFF. In DNA form, the CDR3 reads TGCAGCGCTCACTCGACAGGGGGGCAGTTCTTC.

This clonotype came up a few times. This chain links TRBV7-3 with TRBJ2-7; TRBD1 matches 10 bases. CDR1 is SGHTA, CDR2 FQGTGA, per germline. The CDR3 is 15 amino acids. The trim removed 5 bases at V and 7 bases at J, leaving 11 bases unmatched. The CDR3 nucleotides read TGTGCCAGCAGCCCCCCGGGACAGGGGTTGGAGGAGCAGTACGTC. This gives the protein CASSPPGQGLEEQYV.

The chain recombines TRBV7-6 with TRBJ2-3; D is unresolved. The CDR3 runs to 15 residues. Germline V CDR1 and CDR2: SGHVS, FNYEAQ. Trimming stripped 6 bases from V and 0 bases from J, with 13 bases between. The CDR3: CASRSGPRSTDTQYF. The CDR3, as DNA: TGTGCCAGCAGATCCGGACCACGGAGCACAGATACGCAGTATTTT. The variable domain in full, completed from reference TRBV7-6 and TRBJ2-3, reads GAGVSQSPRYKVTKRGQDVALRCDPISGHVSLYWYRQALGQGPEFLTYFNYEAQQDKSGLPNDRFSAERPEGSISTLTIQRTEQRDSAMYRCASRSGPRSTDTQYFGPGTRLTVL.

This clonotype was seen a few times. The chain couples TRBV7-9 to TRBJ1-6; D is unclear. This CDR3 is built from 15 residues. Germline V gene data show CDR1 as SEHNR and CDR2 as FQNEAQ (reference sequence). With 3 bases removed from V and 4 bases from J, the gap between germline ends came to 10 bases. CDR3 nucleotides: TGTGCCAGCAGCTTCGTGGGCACTTATAATTCACCCCTCCACTTT. Encoded protein: CASSFVGTYNSPLHF. Combining the CDR3 with reference TRBV7-9 and TRBJ1-6 gives the whole variable domain DTGVSQNPRHKITKRGQNVTFRCDPISEHNRLYWYRQTLGQGPEFLTYFQNEAQLEKSRLLSDRFSAERPKGSFSTLEIQRTEQGDSAMYLCASSFVGTYNSPLHFGNGTRLTVT.

This clonotype came up a few times. The V gene is TRBV20-1, the J gene TRBJ1-2; no clear D gene. This CDR3 region has 13 residues. Germline CDR1 and CDR2: DFQATT and SNEGSKA (reference sequence). V was cut by 3 bases and J by 4 bases, with 12 bases left in between. The CDR3 region has the DNA TGCAGTGCTAGTGGGCAAGGGTTCTATGGCTACACCTTC. It encodes CSASGQGFYGYTF.

This clonotype came up a few times. The rearrangement uses TRBV9 and TRBJ1-6; the D is unclear. The V and J ends lost 3 bases and 7 bases respectively, with 11 bases between them. Germline assignment: CDR1 SGDLS and CDR2 YYNGEE. The CDR3 extends over 14 amino acids. CDR3 DNA sequence: TGTGCCAGCAGCGGCGGCGGAGCCAATTCACCCCTCCACTTT. It specifies CASSGGGANSPLHF.

This clonotype was seen only a few times. This chain links TRBV5-1 with TRBJ1-1; possible D gene TRBD1, 6 bases. The CDR3 consists of 14 residues. Germline V gene sequence: CDR1 SGHRS, CDR2 YFSETQ. With 0 bases removed from V and 4 bases from J, the gap between germline ends came to 10 bases. CDR3 DNA sequence: TGCGCCAGCAGCTTGGGGACAGTGTTCACTGAAGCTTTCTTT. Translating gives CASSLGTVFTEAFF. Full variable domain (remainder filled in from reference TRBV5-1 and TRBJ1-1): KAGVTQTPRYLIKTRGQQVTLSCSPISGHRSVSWYQQTPGQGLQFLFEYFSETQRNKGNFPGRFSGRQFSNSRSEMNVSTLELGDSALYLCASSLGTVFTEAFFGQGTRLTVV.

V and J are TRBV12-3 or TRBV12-4 and TRBJ2-5; D is perhaps TRBD1 (5 bases). The V and J ends lost 5 bases and 4 bases respectively, with 23 bases between them. The length of the CDR3 is 17 residues. The CDR3 coding sequence is TGTGCCAGCAGTCACCCAGCAGGGTTATTCGTTACAGAGACCCAGTACTTC. Amino acids: CASSHPAGLFVTETQYF.

This clonotype has just a few counts. The genes are TRBV6-5 and TRBJ2-7; D unresolved. CDR1 MNHEY and CDR2 SVGAGI come from the germline V gene. The CDR3 totals 14 residues. The ends were cut back, 4 bases at V and 0 bases at J, with 10 bases in the middle. The chain's CDR3 is CASSSSTVSYEQYV. Here the CDR3 DNA reads TGTGCCAGCAGTTCGAGTACGGTCTCCTACGAGCAGTACGTC.

The chain couples TRBV7-2 to TRBJ2-3; D is perhaps TRBD2 (6 bases). Germline CDR1 is SGHTA and CDR2 is FQGNSA. The CDR3 sequence is 15 residues long. V was clipped by 0 bases and J by 1 base, with 8 bases between them. This CDR3 is CASSLAASGTDTQYF. The CDR3 DNA is TGTGCCAGCAGCTTAGCGGCTAGCGGCACAGATACGCAGTATTTT. Together with reference TRBV7-2 and TRBJ2-3, the CDR3 gives the full variable domain: GAGVSQSPSNKVTEKGKDVELRCDPISGHTALYWYRQSLGQGLEFLIYFQGNSAPDKSGLPSDRFSAERTGGSVSTLTIQRTQQEDSAVYLCASSLAASGTDTQYFGPGTRLTVL.

The J gene is TRBJ1-2, the V gene TRBV12-3 or TRBV12-4; TRBD1 aligns across 10 bases. Trimming at V came to 2 bases and at J to 1 base, leaving 7 bases not matched to a gene. The CDR3 length is 17 residues. CDR3 sequence: CASSLRTGGTFNYGYTF. The CDR3 nucleotides read TGTGCCAGCAGTTTAAGGACAGGGGGTACGTTTAACTATGGCTACACCTTC.

This clonotype was observed a few times. V gene TRBV7-4 combines with J gene TRBJ2-7; maybe TRBD2 (6 bases). CDR3 length: 13 amino acids. CDR1 is SGHVT and CDR2 is SQSDAQ in the germline V gene. The V end lost 5 bases, the J end lost 2 bases, and 10 bases lay between the germline ends. The CDR3 loop reads CASSHRTTYEQYV. The CDR3, as DNA: TGTGCCAGCAGCCACAGGACTACCTACGAGCAGTACGTC.

The J gene is TRBJ2-5, the V gene TRBV20-1, with 10 bases lining up with TRBD2. CDR3 length equals 15 residues. From germline, CDR1 is DFQATT and CDR2 SNEGSKA (reference sequence). J gave up 7 bases and V 3 bases, and 11 bases lay outside the gene matches. CDR3 sequence reads: CSASGVLAGVVTQYF. The DNA for the CDR3 is TGCAGTGCTAGCGGAGTCCTAGCGGGAGTTGTGACCCAGTACTTC.

In this sample, this clonotype turned up a few times. The V and J genes are TRBV6-6 and TRBJ1-2; perhaps TRBD1 as D (6 bases). V was pared by 6 bases and J by 6 bases, with 14 bases between. CDR1 is MNHNY and CDR2 is SVGAGI in the germline V gene (reference sequence). The CDR3 extends over 13 amino acids. CDR3 amino acids: CASSPGQNHGYTF. CDR3 in DNA: TGTGCCAGCAGCCCCGGACAGAACCATGGCTACACCTTC.

This clonotype was observed a few times. The V call is TRBV12-3 or TRBV12-4, the J call TRBJ2-1; D perhaps matches TRBD1 (8 bases). V lost 7 bases to trimming and J lost 2 bases, with 18 bases between them. This CDR3 has 16 amino acids. This CDR3 reads CASTNRGGTAYNEQFF. The CDR3 DNA sequence: TGTGCCAGCACCAACAGGGGGGGGACCGCCTACAATGAGCAGTTCTTC.

V usage is TRBV7-2 and J usage is TRBJ2-1, with D unclear. The germline V gene encodes CDR1 SGHTA and CDR2 FQGNSA. With 1 base removed from V and 6 bases from J, the gap between germline ends came to 10 bases. The CDR3 runs 14 residues. Here the CDR3 reads CASSLEGRFNEQFF. The CDR3 nucleotides are TGTGCCAGCAGCTTAGAGGGCAGGTTCAATGAGCAGTTCTTC.

The rearrangement uses TRBV28 and TRBJ2-2; TRBD2 matches 13 bases. V trimming: 6 bases; J trimming: 7 bases; junction bases outside the gene matches: 8. CDR1 MDHEN and CDR2 SYDVKM come from the germline V gene. The CDR3 has 16 residues. The CDR3 region is CASSPGLAGVVGELFF. CDR3 bases: TGTGCCAGCAGCCCCGGACTAGCGGGAGTTGTCGGGGAGCTGTTTTTT. Combining the CDR3 with reference TRBV28 and TRBJ2-2 gives the whole variable domain DVKVTQSSRYLVKRTGEKVFLECVQDMDHENMFWYRQDPGLGLRLIYFSYDVKMKEKGDIPEGYSVSREKKERFSLILESASTNQTSMYLCASSPGLAGVVGELFFGEGSRLTVL.

This clonotype was counted ten times or more. CDR3 region: CASSSGDIQYF. The CDR3 coding sequence is TGTGCCAGCAGCTCTGGGGACATTCAGTACTTC. The chain has TRBV7-6 and TRBJ2-4; D is unresolved. CDR1 is SGHVS, CDR2 FNYEAQ, per germline. Trimming left V 4 bases short and J 8 bases short, with 6 bases between. This CDR3 spans 11 amino acids.